The subject of this entry is one T cell receptor beta chain. The CDR3 spans 12 residues. V shed 9 bases and J shed 3 bases, with 12 bases lying between them. Germline V CDR1 and CDR2: MNHEY, SMNVEV (reference sequence). This sample is drawn from a study of blood T cell repertoires in COVID-19. For the study at large: Samples came from the United States, Italy and Spain, spanning acute and convalescent COVID-19. Nucleic acid was either cDNA or gDNA, and it came from T cells, B-cell-depleted T cells, or PBMCs.

Seattle patients were enrolled while actively infected and followed longitudinally. Original handling: Estimation of nucleated cell counts was performed using reference gene primer amplification. The assay was immunoSEQ multiplex PCR, and TCRdb's table has in-frame clones only and misses some. V and J calls and clone size are as listed in that table; D and trimming were resolved from the DNA. Among 390,000 or so clones listed, approximately 87% were seen once. Material: peripheral blood. The chain couples TRBV27 to TRBJ2-7; possibly TRBD1 for D (5 bases). The origin of this receptor is a woman in her 30s with COVID-19, enrolled during active disease. The CDR3 protein is CASRTQGYEQYF. The DNA for the CDR3 is TGTGCCAGTCGGACACAAGGCTACGAGCAGTACTTC.